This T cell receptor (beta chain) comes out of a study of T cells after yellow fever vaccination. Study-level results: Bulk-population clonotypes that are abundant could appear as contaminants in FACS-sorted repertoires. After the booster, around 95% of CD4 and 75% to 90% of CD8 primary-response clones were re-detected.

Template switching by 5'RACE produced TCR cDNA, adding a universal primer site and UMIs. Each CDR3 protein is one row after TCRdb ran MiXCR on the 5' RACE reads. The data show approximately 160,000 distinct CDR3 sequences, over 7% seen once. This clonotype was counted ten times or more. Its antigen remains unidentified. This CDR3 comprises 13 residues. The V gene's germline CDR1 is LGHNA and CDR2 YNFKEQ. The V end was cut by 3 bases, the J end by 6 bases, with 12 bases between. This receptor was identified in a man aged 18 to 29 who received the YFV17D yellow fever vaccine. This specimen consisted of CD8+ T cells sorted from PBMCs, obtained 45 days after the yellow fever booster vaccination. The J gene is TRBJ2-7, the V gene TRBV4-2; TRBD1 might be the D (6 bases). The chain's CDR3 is CASSQRGSGEQYF. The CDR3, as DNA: TGTGCCAGCAGCCAGAGGGGGAGCGGCGAGCAGTACTTC.